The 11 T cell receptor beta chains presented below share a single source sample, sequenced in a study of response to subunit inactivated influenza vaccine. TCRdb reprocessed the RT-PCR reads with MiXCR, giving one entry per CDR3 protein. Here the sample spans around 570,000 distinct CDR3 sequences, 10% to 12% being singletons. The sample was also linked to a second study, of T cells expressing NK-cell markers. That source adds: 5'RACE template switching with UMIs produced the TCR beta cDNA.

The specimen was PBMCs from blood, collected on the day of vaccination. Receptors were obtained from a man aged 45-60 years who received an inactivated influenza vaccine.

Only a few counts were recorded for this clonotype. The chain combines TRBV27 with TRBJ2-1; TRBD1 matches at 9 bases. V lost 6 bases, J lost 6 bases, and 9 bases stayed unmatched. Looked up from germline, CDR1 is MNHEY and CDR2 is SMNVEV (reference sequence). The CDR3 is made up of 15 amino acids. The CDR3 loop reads CASRVGQGFFNEQFF. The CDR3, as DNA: TGTGCCAGCAGGGTAGGACAGGGGTTTTTCAATGAGCAGTTCTTC.

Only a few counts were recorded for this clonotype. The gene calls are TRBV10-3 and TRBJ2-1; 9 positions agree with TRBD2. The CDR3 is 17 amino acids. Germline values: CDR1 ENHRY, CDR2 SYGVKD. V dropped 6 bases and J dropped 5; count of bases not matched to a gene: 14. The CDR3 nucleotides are TGTGCCATCAGGGAGCCCGGGGATAGCGGGAGTAACAATGAGCAGTTCTTC. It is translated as CAIREPGDSGSNNEQFF.

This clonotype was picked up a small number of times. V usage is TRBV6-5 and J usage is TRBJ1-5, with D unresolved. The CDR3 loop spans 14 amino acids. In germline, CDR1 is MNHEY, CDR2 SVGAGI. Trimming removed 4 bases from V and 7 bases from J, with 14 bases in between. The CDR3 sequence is CASSSADAHQPQHF. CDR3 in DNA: TGTGCCAGCAGTTCCGCTGATGCACACCAGCCCCAGCATTTT.

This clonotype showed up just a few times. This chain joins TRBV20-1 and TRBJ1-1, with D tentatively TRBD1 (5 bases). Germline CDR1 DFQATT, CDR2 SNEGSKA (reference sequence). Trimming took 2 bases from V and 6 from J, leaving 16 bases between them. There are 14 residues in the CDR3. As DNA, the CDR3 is TGCAGTGCTAGATCAAGGTCCAGGGCCCCTGAAGCTTTCTTT. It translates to CSARSRSRAPEAFF.

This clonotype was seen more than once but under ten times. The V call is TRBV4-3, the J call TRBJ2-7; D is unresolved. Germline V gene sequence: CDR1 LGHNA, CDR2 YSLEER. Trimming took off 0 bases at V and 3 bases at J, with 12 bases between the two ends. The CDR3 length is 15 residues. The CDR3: CASSQEADLGYEQYF. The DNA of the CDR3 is TGCGCCAGCAGCCAAGAGGCAGATCTTGGCTACGAGCAGTACTTC.

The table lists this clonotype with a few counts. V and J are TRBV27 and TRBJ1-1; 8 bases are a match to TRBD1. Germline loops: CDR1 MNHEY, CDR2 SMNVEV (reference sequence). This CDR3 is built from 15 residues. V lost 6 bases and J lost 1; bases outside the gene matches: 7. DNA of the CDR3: TGTGCCAGCAGCCGGACAGGGCGATCGAACACTGAAGCTTTCTTT. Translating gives CASSRTGRSNTEAFF.

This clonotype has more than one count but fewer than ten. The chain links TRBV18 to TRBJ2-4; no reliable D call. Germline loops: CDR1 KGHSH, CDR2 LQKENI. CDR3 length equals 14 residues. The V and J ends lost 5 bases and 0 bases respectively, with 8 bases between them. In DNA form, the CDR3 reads TGTGCCAGCTCAAATGACAAAGCCAAAAACATTCAGTACTTC. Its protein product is CASSNDKAKNIQYF.

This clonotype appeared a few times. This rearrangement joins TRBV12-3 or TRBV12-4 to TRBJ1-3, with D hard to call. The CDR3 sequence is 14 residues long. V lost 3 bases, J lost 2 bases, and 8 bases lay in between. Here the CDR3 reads CASSFSAAGNTIYF. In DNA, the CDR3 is TGTGCCAGCAGTTTCTCGGCCGCTGGAAACACCATATATTTT.

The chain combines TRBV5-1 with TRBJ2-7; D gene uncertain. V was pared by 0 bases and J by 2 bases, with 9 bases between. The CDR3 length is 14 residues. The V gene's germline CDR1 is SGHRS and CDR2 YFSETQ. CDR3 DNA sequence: TGCGCCAGCAGCTTGGAAGTAGTTACCTACGAGCAGTACTTC. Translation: CASSLEVVTYEQYF.

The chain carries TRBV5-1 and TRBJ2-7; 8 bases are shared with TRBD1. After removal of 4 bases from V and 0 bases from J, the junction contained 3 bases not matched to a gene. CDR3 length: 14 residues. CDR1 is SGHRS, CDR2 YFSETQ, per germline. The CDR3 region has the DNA TGCGCCAGCAGCACGGACAGGGTCTCCTACGAGCAGTACTTC. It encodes CASSTDRVSYEQYF.

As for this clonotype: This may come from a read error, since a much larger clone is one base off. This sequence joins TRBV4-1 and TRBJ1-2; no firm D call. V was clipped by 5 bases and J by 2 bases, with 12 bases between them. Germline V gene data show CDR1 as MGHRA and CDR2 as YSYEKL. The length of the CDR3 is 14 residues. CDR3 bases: TGCGCCAGCAGCTCCCGGGAGAAGAACTATGGCTACACCTTC. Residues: CASSSREKNYGYTF.